Sequencing of this T cell receptor (beta chain) was carried out in a study of post-analysis software for immune sequencing data. Included in the TCR beta cDNA libraries were unique molecular identifiers. Via MiXCR, TCRdb re-called the PCR reads, giving one row per CDR3 protein. The sample holds hundreds of thousands of distinct CDR3 sequences, approximately 30% seen once. The sequenced sample was blood. The origin of this receptor is a girl between 5 and 17 years old with multiple sclerosis.

As DNA, the CDR3 is TGTGCCAGCAGTTTCATCGGTAGCGGGAACTCCTACGAGCAGTACTTC. Amino acids: CASSFIGSGNSYEQYF. The V and J genes are TRBV12-3 or TRBV12-4 and TRBJ2-7, with 8 bases fitting TRBD2. The V and J ends lost 3 bases and 0 bases, in that order; junction bases with no gene match: 7. The CDR3 spans 16 residues.